These 7 T cell receptor beta chains were sequenced from one sample in a study of cytomegalovirus exposure and HLA in healthy donors. The PCR had 60 Vbeta and 13 Jbeta primers. TCRdb's copy holds only in-frame clones and misses some; the assay was immunoSEQ multiplex PCR. The table shows under 150,000 clones, with about two thirds occurring only once. What was sequenced was PBMCs. Receptors were obtained from a woman aged 55-70 years in good health and CMV-seropositive.

The rearrangement links TRBV2 to TRBJ2-1, with 8 bases matching TRBD1. After removal of 5 bases from V and 0 bases from J, the junction contained 3 bases not matched to a gene. CDR1 is SNHLY, CDR2 FYNNEI, per germline. This CDR3 is built from 15 residues. CDR3 sequence: CASSRTGSSYNEQFF. For the CDR3, the DNA is TGTGCCAGCAGTCGGACAGGGAGCTCCTACAATGAGCAGTTCTTC. Filled out from reference TRBV2 and TRBJ2-1, the complete variable domain reads EPEVTQTPSHQVTQMGQEVILRCVPISNHLYFYWYRQILGQKVEFLVSFYNNEISEKSEIFDDQFSVERPDGSNFTLKIRSTKLEDSAMYFCASSRTGSSYNEQFFGPGTRLTVL.

The chain carries TRBV10-1 and TRBJ1-5; D remains ambiguous. V was shortened by 0 bases and J by 2 bases, with 5 bases between the two germline ends. The CDR3 has 14 amino acids. Looked up from germline, CDR1 is WNHNN and CDR2 is SYGVQD (reference sequence). The CDR3 reads CASSESGGNQPQHF. Here the CDR3 DNA reads TGCGCCAGCAGTGAGTCCGGGGGCAATCAGCCCCAGCATTTT.

The chain couples TRBV6-5 to TRBJ2-3; TRBD2 matches 9 bases. Trimming removed 2 bases from V and 5 bases from J; junction bases left unmatched: 5. The CDR3 is 15 amino acids. CDR1 and CDR2 from the germline V gene are MNHEY and SVGAGI. CDR3 sequence (DNA): TGTGCCAGCAGTTACCAGCAGCGGGGGGAAGATACGCAGTATTTT. Translated: CASSYQQRGEDTQYF.

This chain uses TRBV19 with TRBJ2-7; TRBD1 matches at 8 bases. The CDR3 totals 13 residues. The V gene's germline CDR1 is LNHDA and CDR2 SQIVND (reference sequence). The V gene end was trimmed by 4 bases and the J gene end by 3 bases; junction bases not matched to a gene: 2. The CDR3 spells CASSRTGIYEQYF. CDR3 bases: TGTGCCAGTAGTAGGACAGGGATCTACGAGCAGTACTTC.

The rearrangement joins TRBV10-2 to TRBJ1-5; no firm D call. V lost 3 bases and J lost 2, with 11 bases in between. This CDR3 has 15 residues. From germline, CDR1 is WSHSY and CDR2 SAAADI. CDR3 sequence reads: CASSEGGRGNQPQHF. The CDR3 nucleotides read TGCGCCAGCAGTGAAGGCGGCCGGGGCAATCAGCCCCAGCATTTT.

The rearrangement links TRBV9 to TRBJ2-3; D is unclear. CDR1 SGDLS and CDR2 YYNGEE come from the germline V gene. V gave up 3 bases and J gave up 0 bases, with 11 bases separating them. This CDR3 has 15 amino acids. The CDR3 sequence is CASSGSQSSTDTQYF. CDR3 in DNA: TGTGCCAGCAGCGGATCCCAGTCTAGCACAGATACGCAGTATTTT. The full variable domain, completed using reference TRBV9 and TRBJ2-3, is DSGVTQTPKHLITATGQRVTLRCSPRSGDLSVYWYQQSLDQGLQFLIQYYNGEERAKGNILERFSAQQFPDLHSELNLSSLELGDSALYFCASSGSQSSTDTQYFGPGTRLTVL.

The chain couples TRBV6-1 to TRBJ1-1; no reliable D call. The CDR3 is 13 residues long. With 10 bases removed from V and 5 bases from J, the gap between germline ends came to 17 bases. The germline CDR1 and CDR2 sequences are MNHNS and SASEGT. The CDR3 bases are TGTGCCACCCGAGGTCTGACGGGGACTGAAGCTTTCTTT. It is translated as CATRGLTGTEAFF.